The 29 T cell receptor beta chains given below trace back to one sample, sequenced in a study of CXCR3-negative and CXCR3-positive naive CD8 T cells. Overall study results and limits: Higher TRB CDR3 hydrophobicity marked CXCR3-positive naive cells relative to CXCR3-negative naive cells.

These TCRs' antigens remain unknown. UMI-labeled 5' RACE TRB cDNA libraries were prepared from the cells. TCRdb re-called the 5' RACE reads, yielding one record per CDR3 amino acid sequence without DNA. The sample shows about 63,000 distinct CDR3 sequences, and over 4% sits with its ten largest clones. The material sequenced was naive CXCR3+ CD8+ T cells from blood. Subset defined: CD45RO-CCR7+CD27+CD95- naive CD8+ T cells expressing CXCR3 (TNR3+). These receptors were taken from a human donor in good health. Some clones in this sample may be carry-over from other donors' samples.

This chain uses TRBV29-1 with TRBJ1-1; TCRdb's D gene call, TRBD1, goes unchecked for lack of DNA. CDR3 length equals 14 residues. From germline, CDR1 is SQVTM and CDR2 ANQGSEA. This CDR3 is CSVEGDRGRAEAFF.

The CDR3: CSVAGQGGYTGELFF. The chain is built from TRBV29-1 and TRBJ2-2; TCRdb gives TRBD1 as the D gene, but with no DNA this cannot be confirmed. This CDR3 comprises 15 residues. Germline lookup yields CDR1 SQVTM and CDR2 ANQGSEA.

The genes are TRBV30 and TRBJ2-1. CDR3 length equals 14 residues. CDR1 is GTSNPN and CDR2 is SVGIG in the germline V gene (reference sequence). CDR3 in amino acids: CAWSVWGSYNEQFF.

The chain employs TRBV20-1 and TRBJ2-7; TCRdb selects TRBD1, and the lack of DNA leaves this call unchecked. The CDR3 runs 15 residues. The germline V gene encodes CDR1 DFQATT and CDR2 SNEGSKA (reference sequence). The CDR3 sequence: CSASPLQGGSYEQYF.

The chain carries TRBV7-9 and TRBJ2-3; TCRdb outputs TRBD2, but without DNA this stays unchecked. CDR1 is SEHNR, CDR2 FQNEAQ, per germline (reference sequence). This CDR3 contains 15 residues. The CDR3 sequence is CASTAGLAGRDTQYF. Variable domain in full (rest from reference TRBV7-9 and TRBJ2-3): DTGVSQNPRHKITKRGQNVTFRCDPISEHNRLYWYRQTLGQGPEFLTYFQNEAQLEKSRLLSDRFSAERPKGSFSTLEIQRTEQGDSAMYLCASTAGLAGRDTQYFGPGTRLTVL.

The chain has TRBV29-1 and TRBJ2-7. Germline loops: CDR1 SQVTM, CDR2 ANQGSEA. The CDR3 consists of 13 residues. CDR3 sequence: CSVEDRSSYEQYF.

J is TRBJ2-7 and V is TRBV28. CDR1 MDHEN and CDR2 SYDVKM come from the germline V gene. This CDR3 is 11 amino acids long. CDR3 sequence reads: CASSLSIEQYF. Full variable domain (outside the CDR3, taken from reference TRBV28 and TRBJ2-7): DVKVTQSSRYLVKRTGEKVFLECVQDMDHENMFWYRQDPGLGLRLIYFSYDVKMKEKGDIPEGYSVSREKKERFSLILESASTNQTSMYLCASSLSIEQYFGPGTRLTVT.

The V call is TRBV7-9, the J call TRBJ1-3; lacking DNA, the TRBD1 call made by TCRdb goes unchecked. This CDR3 contains 17 residues. Looked up from germline, CDR1 is SEHNR and CDR2 is FQNEAQ (reference sequence). The CDR3 loop reads CASSSSTGGAYGNTIYF.

This sequence joins TRBV30 and TRBJ1-1. The germline CDR1 and CDR2 sequences are GTSNPN and SVGIG (reference sequence). This CDR3 has 13 amino acids. The CDR3 here is CAWSVQVNTEAFF.

The chain recombines TRBV29-1 with TRBJ2-7. Germline V CDR1 and CDR2: SQVTM, ANQGSEA. The length of the CDR3 is 12 residues. CDR3 loop: CSVEMEAYEQYF.

The chain links TRBV5-1 to TRBJ2-7; as DNA is missing, the TRBD1 call by TCRdb cannot be tested. Germline V gene data show CDR1 as SGHRS and CDR2 as YFSETQ. This CDR3 is built from 14 residues. Here the CDR3 reads CASSIDSQGYEQYF.

The V gene is TRBV29-1, the J gene TRBJ2-7. This CDR3 region has 12 residues. Germline CDR1 reads SQVTM; CDR2 reads ANQGSEA. The CDR3 loop reads CSVEQRPYEQYF.

The V and J genes are TRBV30 and TRBJ1-1. CDR1 is GTSNPN and CDR2 is SVGIG in the germline V gene (reference sequence). The CDR3 is made up of 13 amino acids. The CDR3 sequence is CAWNGVGNTEAFF.

The gene calls are TRBV6-4 and TRBJ2-3. There are 13 residues in the CDR3. Germline V gene data show CDR1 as MRHNA and CDR2 as SNTAGT. The CDR3: CASSDAVTDTQYF.

V usage is TRBV11-2 and J usage is TRBJ1-5. This CDR3 has 14 residues. Germline loops: CDR1 SGHAT, CDR2 FQNNGV. The CDR3 spells CASSYHGGNQPQHF. The full variable domain, with the rest looked up from reference TRBV11-2 and TRBJ1-5, is EAGVAQSPRYKIIEKRQSVAFWCNPISGHATLYWYQQILGQGPKLLIQFQNNGVVDDSQLPKDRFSAERLKGVDSTLKIQPAKLEDSAVYLCASSYHGGNQPQHFGDGTRLSIL.

V and J are TRBV29-1 and TRBJ1-6. The CDR3 sequence is 14 residues long. Germline loops: CDR1 SQVTM, CDR2 ANQGSEA. The CDR3 here is CRAGRSAANSPLHF.

The V gene is TRBV6-2 or TRBV6-3, the J gene TRBJ2-3; the D gene TCRdb calls, TRBD1, cannot be checked with no DNA. CDR3 length: 14 amino acids. Germline-derived CDR1 and CDR2 are MNHEY and SVGEGT. This CDR3 reads CASTPGRSTDTQYF.

The gene calls are TRBV29-1 and TRBJ2-2. CDR1 is SQVTM, CDR2 ANQGSEA, per germline. The CDR3 extends over 13 amino acids. The CDR3 sequence: CSVAGMHTGELFF.

The chain employs TRBV24-1 and TRBJ2-1. CDR1 and CDR2 (germline): KGHDR, SFDVKD. The CDR3 runs 13 residues. The CDR3 sequence is CATSVAEYNEQFF.

The genes are TRBV20-1 and TRBJ2-5; TCRdb proposes TRBD1, but this gene call is untestable without DNA. The germline CDR1 and CDR2 sequences are DFQATT and SNEGSKA (reference sequence). This CDR3 has 15 residues. The CDR3 reads CSARPDWGAQETQYF.

The rearrangement links TRBV6-2 or TRBV6-3 to TRBJ2-7; with no DNA, the TCRdb D assignment of TRBD1 cannot be verified. CDR3 length: 15 residues. The V gene's germline CDR1 is MNHEY and CDR2 SVGEGT. CDR3: CASSHLPDRGNEQYF.

V and J are TRBV2 and TRBJ1-1; the D call from TCRdb, TRBD1, cannot be confirmed without DNA. CDR3 length: 13 residues. Germline CDR1 and CDR2: SNHLY and FYNNEI. CDR3 region: CASSEGRGAEAFF.

This rearrangement joins TRBV7-6 to TRBJ1-1; TCRdb reports TRBD1, a call that lacks DNA to check it against. CDR1 SGHVS and CDR2 FNYEAQ come from the germline V gene. The CDR3 contains 14 residues. CDR3 in amino acids: CASSTRARITEAFF.

This chain joins TRBV29-1 and TRBJ2-1; with no DNA, the TCRdb D assignment of TRBD2 cannot be verified. Germline V gives CDR1 SQVTM, CDR2 ANQGSEA. The CDR3 is 14 amino acids. The CDR3 loop reads CSVVTSGRYNEQFF.

This chain connects TRBV18 to TRBJ2-1; TCRdb reports TRBD1, a call that lacks DNA to check it against. The CDR3 sequence is 16 residues long. The germline CDR1 and CDR2 sequences are KGHSH and LQKENI. The CDR3 protein is CASSPGTYGSYNEQFF.

CDR3 in amino acids: CASSLLPSNTEAFF. V gene TRBV7-3 combines with J gene TRBJ1-1. The CDR3 sequence is 14 residues long. The germline V gene has CDR1 SGHTA and CDR2 FQGTGA.

The rearrangement links TRBV14 to TRBJ2-6. The CDR3 runs to 15 residues. CDR1 SGHDN and CDR2 FVKESK come from the germline V gene. CDR3 region: CASSQLEMASDVLTF. The full variable domain, completed using reference TRBV14 and TRBJ2-6, is EAGVTQFPSHSVIEKGQTVTLRCDPISGHDNLYWYRRVMGKEIKFLLHFVKESKQDESGMPNNRFLAERTGGTYSTLKVQPAELEDSGVYFCASSQLEMASDVLTFGAGSRLTVL.

The chain joins TRBV11-2 to TRBJ1-2. From germline, CDR1 is SGHAT and CDR2 FQNNGV. The CDR3 has 14 amino acids. This CDR3 is CASSLGRGNYGYTF.

The rearrangement links TRBV13 to TRBJ2-5; lacking DNA, the TRBD2 call made by TCRdb goes unchecked. The CDR3 contains 15 residues. Looked up from germline, CDR1 is PRHDT and CDR2 is FYEKMQ (reference sequence). CDR3: CASSLVGREGETQYF.